The T cell receptor beta chain described here comes from a study of blood T cell repertoires in COVID-19. Data came from immunoSEQ multiplex PCR; TCRdb stores just in-frame clones and leaves some out. The sample holds a few hundred thousand clones, 75% to 90% seen once. With 3 bases clipped from V and 2 bases from J, the junction kept 4 bases outside the gene matches. The CDR3 is 15 amino acids. Germline values: CDR1 KGHSH, CDR2 LQKENI. Material for sequencing was peripheral blood. This clonotype originated in a human donor in a cohort sampled during active COVID-19. V and J are TRBV18 and TRBJ2-3, with 8 nucleotides matching TRBD1. The CDR3 DNA reads as TGTGCCAGCTCACCGACGGGACAGGCCACAGATACGCAGTATTTT. This translates into CASSPTGQATDTQYF.